A single sample gave rise to the 24 T cell receptor beta chains below, sequenced in a study of CD8 T cells in Susac syndrome. The authors reverse transcribed roughly 0.5 to 1 ug RNA with random hexamers. TCRdb itself ran the immunoSEQ multiplex PCR reads through MiXCR, one entry per CDR3 protein. The data hold 130,000 to 150,000 distinct CDR3 sequences, with 94% observed a single time. The sequenced material came from CD8+ T cells from PBMCs. These receptors all stem from a human donor in good health.

The CDR3 region has the DNA TGTGCCAGCAGTGAATTAGGGGGGAGCAATCAGCCCCAGCATTTT. Translation gives CASSELGGSNQPQHF. V and J are TRBV25-1 and TRBJ1-5, with D tentatively TRBD1 (6 bases). This CDR3 is 15 amino acids long. Germline values: CDR1 MGHDK, CDR2 SYGVNS. V was shortened by 1 base and J by 1 base, with 8 bases between the two germline ends.

The CDR3 is CASRLGQENFF. The CDR3 nucleotides read TGTGCCAGCAGACTTGGACAGGAGAACTTCTTC. The chain uses TRBV6-2 or TRBV6-3 and TRBJ2-1; TRBD1 agrees at 7 bases. Germline CDR1 MNHEY, CDR2 SVGEGT. Trimming cost V 6 bases and J 16 bases; bases outside gene matches: 9. This CDR3 spans 11 amino acids.

V usage is TRBV3-1 and J usage is TRBJ1-4, with unresolved D. The CDR3 is 14 amino acids. Germline CDR1 is LGHDT and CDR2 is YNNKEL (reference sequence). The V end was cut by 0 bases, the J end by 7 bases, with 9 bases between. The CDR3 loop is CASSQEGRVEKLFF. CDR3 nucleotides: TGTGCCAGCAGCCAAGAGGGAAGGGTTGAAAAACTGTTTTTT.

This chain connects TRBV25-1 to TRBJ1-2, with 9 positions matching TRBD1. Germline lookup yields CDR1 MGHDK and CDR2 SYGVNS. The CDR3 is 13 amino acids. V lost 6 bases and J lost 4; bases outside the gene matches: 3. CDR3 DNA sequence: TGTGCCAGCAGGGAGGACAGGGGCTATGGCTACACCTTC. Amino acids: CASREDRGYGYTF.

V and J are TRBV12-3 or TRBV12-4 and TRBJ1-2; the D gene is possibly TRBD1 (5 bases). The CDR3 loop spans 15 amino acids. V shed 3 bases and J shed 0 bases, with 11 bases lying between them. CDR3 residues: CASSFGQGSNYGYTF. The CDR3 coding sequence is TGTGCCAGCAGTTTTGGGCAGGGTTCTAACTATGGCTACACCTTC.

The chain combines TRBV29-1 with TRBJ2-1, with 9 bases aligning to TRBD2. Losses at the gene ends were 6 bases for V and 10 bases for J; bases not matched to a gene: 10. Germline CDR1 is SQVTM and CDR2 is ANQGSEA. CDR3 length: 13 residues. CDR3 in amino acids: CSVPQREVNEQFF. As DNA, the CDR3 is TGCAGCGTCCCTCAGCGGGAGGTAAACGAGCAGTTCTTC.

Of note for this clonotype: An end of the junction does not agree with germline; a read error may underlie this. The rearrangement uses TRBV7-8 and TRBJ1-2, with D possibly matching TRBD1 (6 bases). There are 10 residues in the CDR3. Germline V gene lookup returns CDR1 SGHVS and CDR2 FQNEAQ. The CDR3 nucleotides read TGTGCCAGCAGCTCGGGACAAAAAGACTTC. Its translation: CASSSGQKDF.

This clonotype came up a few times. The gene calls are TRBV19 and TRBJ2-3, with D possibly being TRBD2 (6 bases). This CDR3 has 14 residues. Germline CDR1 reads LNHDA; CDR2 reads SQIVND (reference sequence). Trimming stripped 5 bases from V and 0 bases from J, with 9 bases between. The CDR3 spells CASSPGLSTDTQYF. In nucleotides, the CDR3 is TGTGCCAGTAGTCCGGGACTTAGCACAGATACGCAGTATTTT.

DNA of the CDR3: TGTGCCAGCAGTTTATGGTCCTACGAGCAGTACTTC. Protein sequence: CASSLWSYEQYF. V and J are TRBV28 and TRBJ2-7; D is unclear. The V gene lost 0 bases and the J gene lost 1 base, with 1 base spanning the gap. This CDR3 comprises 12 residues. Germline CDR1 MDHEN, CDR2 SYDVKM.

The J gene is TRBJ2-1, the V gene TRBV9; no reliable D call. The CDR3 loop spans 13 amino acids. CDR1 is SGDLS and CDR2 is YYNGEE in the germline V gene. Trimming took off 4 bases at V and 9 bases at J, with 14 bases between the two ends. CDR3 loop: CASSIMTGGEQFF. CDR3 DNA: TGTGCCAGCAGCATCATGACGGGCGGTGAGCAGTTCTTC.

The J gene is TRBJ2-1, the V gene TRBV29-1; D remains ambiguous. Germline CDR1 is SQVTM and CDR2 is ANQGSEA. V lost 3 bases to trimming and J lost 7 bases, with 4 bases between them. The CDR3 runs to 10 residues. This CDR3 reads CSVDWNEQFF. CDR3 in DNA: TGCAGCGTTGATTGGAATGAGCAGTTCTTC.

V usage is TRBV30 and J usage is TRBJ1-2; no clear D. This CDR3 region has 20 residues. Germline lookup yields CDR1 GTSNPN and CDR2 SVGIG (reference sequence). Trimming pared 3 bases from V and 1 base from J, leaving 30 bases between. This CDR3 reads CAWSDMLLQGMDLFNYGYTF. As DNA, the CDR3 is TGTGCCTGGAGCGACATGCTGCTACAAGGGATGGATCTTTTTAACTATGGCTACACCTTC.

This chain connects TRBV28 to TRBJ1-5, with no clear D. Trimming left V 7 bases short and J 0 bases short, with 16 bases between. CDR1 and CDR2 from the germline V gene are MDHEN and SYDVKM. The CDR3 is made up of 16 amino acids. This chain's CDR3 is CASTTGRIYSNQPQHF. The CDR3, as DNA: TGTGCCAGCACCACCGGACGGATTTATAGCAATCAGCCCCAGCATTTT.

This chain joins TRBV7-8 and TRBJ2-7; D remains ambiguous. The CDR3 covers 14 residues. Trimming pared 5 bases from V and 3 bases from J, leaving 14 bases between. CDR1 SGHVS and CDR2 FQNEAQ come from the germline V gene. The CDR3 sequence: CASSPTGRGYEQYF. As DNA, the CDR3 is TGTGCCAGCAGCCCCACCGGTCGTGGCTACGAGCAGTACTTC.

CDR3 region: CSARGWPTSTDTQYF. CDR3 sequence (DNA): TGCAGTGCTAGAGGGTGGCCAACTAGCACAGATACGCAGTATTTT. The chain employs TRBV20-1 and TRBJ2-3, with unresolved D. The germline V gene encodes CDR1 DFQATT and CDR2 SNEGSKA (reference sequence). The CDR3 extends over 15 amino acids. Trimming stripped 1 base from V and 0 bases from J, with 11 bases between.

This chain uses TRBV7-9 with TRBJ2-7; maybe TRBD1 (6 bases). CDR3 length: 12 amino acids. Between the trimmed V and J ends, which lost 5 bases and 5 bases, there was a span of 10 bases. Germline V gene sequence: CDR1 SEHNR, CDR2 FQNEAQ (reference sequence). The CDR3 DNA reads as TGTGCCAGCAGCCGAGGGGGAGACGAGCAGTACTTC. Translated, it gives CASSRGGDEQYF.

The CDR3 protein is CSVEAELTFYGYTF. The CDR3 region has the DNA TGCAGCGTTGAAGCCGAACTTACCTTCTATGGCTACACCTTC. The rearrangement joins TRBV29-1 to TRBJ1-2; D unclear. V shed 1 base and J shed 4 bases, with 13 bases lying between them. There are 14 residues in the CDR3. Per the germline V gene, CDR1 is SQVTM and CDR2 is ANQGSEA.

The rearrangement uses TRBV27 and TRBJ2-2, with D unresolved. CDR3 size: 12 residues. Germline CDR1 reads MNHEY; CDR2 reads SMNVEV (reference sequence). Trimming removed 5 bases from V and 1 base from J, with 2 bases in between. The CDR3 loop reads CASSENTGELFF. The CDR3 DNA is TGTGCCAGCAGTGAGAACACCGGGGAGCTGTTTTTT.

CDR3: CSVEAGTGELFF. The CDR3 region has the DNA TGCAGCGTTGAAGCCGGCACCGGGGAGCTGTTTTTT. The chain is built from TRBV29-1 and TRBJ2-2; D call uncertain. CDR1 is SQVTM and CDR2 is ANQGSEA in the germline V gene. The CDR3 is made up of 12 amino acids. V dropped 1 base and J dropped 4 bases, with 4 bases sitting between them.

J is TRBJ2-7 and V is TRBV27, with D unresolved. The ends were cut back, 5 bases at V and 0 bases at J, with 8 bases in the middle. CDR1 and CDR2 from the germline V gene are MNHEY and SMNVEV (reference sequence). CDR3 length: 13 residues. This chain's CDR3 is CASSPSISYEQYF. The CDR3 coding sequence is TGTGCCAGCAGTCCGTCTATCTCCTACGAGCAGTACTTC.

This rearrangement joins TRBV4-1 to TRBJ1-5; D is perhaps TRBD1 (5 bases). Trimming stripped 4 bases from V and 1 base from J, with 8 bases between. CDR1 is MGHRA, CDR2 YSYEKL, per germline. CDR3 length equals 14 residues. The DNA for the CDR3 is TGCGCCAGCAGCCGGACACAAAGCAATCAGCCCCAGCATTTT. Translated, it gives CASSRTQSNQPQHF.

This clonotype was detected only once. The chain links TRBV20-1 to TRBJ2-7; 7 bases line up with TRBD2. The J segment lost 5 bases and the V segment lost 1 base, leaving 11 bases of the junction unmatched. There are 15 residues in the CDR3. CDR1 and CDR2 (germline): DFQATT, SNEGSKA (reference sequence). The CDR3, as DNA: TGCAGTGCTAGAGTGGCTAGCGGAGAGGTTGACGAGCAGTACTTC. It translates to CSARVASGEVDEQYF.

The chain couples TRBV9 to TRBJ2-1, with no clear D. CDR3 length: 14 amino acids. Germline CDR1 and CDR2: SGDLS and YYNGEE. V was clipped by 0 bases and J by 5 bases, with 9 bases between them. The CDR3 reads CASSVGGDNNEQFF. The CDR3 bases are TGTGCCAGCAGCGTAGGAGGCGACAACAATGAGCAGTTCTTC.

As DNA, the CDR3 is TGTGCCAGCATGGAAGGCAGTTACAATGAGCAGTTCTTC. The encoded protein is CASMEGSYNEQFF. The genes are TRBV2 and TRBJ2-1; D unclear. Trimming removed 7 bases at V and 4 bases at J, with 11 bases between. Germline V CDR1 and CDR2: SNHLY, FYNNEI. The CDR3 sequence is 13 residues long.